One and the same sample provided the 27 T cell receptor beta chains below, sequenced in a study of cytomegalovirus exposure and HLA in healthy donors. Both 60 Vbeta primers and 13 Jbeta primers went into the PCR. Profiled with immunoSEQ multiplex PCR; TCRdb holds only in-frame clones, not every one. The data show some 110,000 clones, and the top ten clones hold 2% to 2.5%. Sequencing was carried out using PBMCs. The receptors were gathered from a man aged 40-49 years in good health and CMV-seronegative.

The chain uses TRBV7-2 and TRBJ2-3; D is undetermined. Germline assignment: CDR1 SGHTA and CDR2 FQGNSA. V was cut by 5 bases and J by 1 base, with 19 bases left in between. CDR3 length equals 17 residues. The CDR3 loop is CASSVDPLNSGTDTQYF. The DNA for the CDR3 is TGTGCCAGCAGCGTAGACCCACTAAATTCGGGCACAGATACGCAGTATTTT.

The chain is built from TRBV6-5 and TRBJ2-7, with 7 bases that match TRBD1. J lost 1 base, V lost 9 bases, and 9 bases had no gene match. The CDR3 totals 14 residues. Germline loops: CDR1 MNHEY, CDR2 SVGAGI. In nucleotides, the CDR3 is TGTGCCAGTAGGAGGTCAGGGGGATCCTACGAGCAGTACTTC. Amino acids: CASRRSGGSYEQYF.

The chain's CDR3 is CASRRTGGSDYEQYF. CDR3 DNA sequence: TGTGCCAGCAGACGGACTGGCGGGAGCGACTACGAGCAGTACTTC. This sequence joins TRBV13 and TRBJ2-7, with 7 bases fitting TRBD2. Per the germline V gene, CDR1 is PRHDT and CDR2 is FYEKMQ (reference sequence). The CDR3 runs to 15 residues. V dropped 6 bases and J dropped 3; count of bases not matched to a gene: 11.

This chain joins TRBV5-1 and TRBJ2-2; D may be TRBD2 (7 bases). V lost 3 bases and J 6 bases, leaving 27 bases between the germline ends. The CDR3 has 19 residues. Per germline, CDR1 SGHRS and CDR2 YFSETQ. CDR3 nucleotide sequence: TGCGCCAGCAGCTGGGGACACCGATTACAGACTAGCTCCTCCGGGGAGCTGTTTTTT. Protein sequence: CASSWGHRLQTSSSGELFF.

The rearrangement links TRBV11-3 to TRBJ2-3; 11 nucleotides align to TRBD2. The length of the CDR3 is 16 residues. Trimming took 4 bases from V and 1 from J; bases not matched to a gene: 4. From germline, CDR1 is SGHNT and CDR2 YENEEA. DNA of the CDR3: TGTGCCAGCAGCTACCAACTAGCGGGAGGCACAGATACGCAGTATTTT. This gives the protein CASSYQLAGGTDTQYF.

The rearrangement links TRBV9 to TRBJ2-5, with TRBD1 as a possible D gene (6 bases). Trimming removed 0 bases at V and 1 base at J, with 13 bases between. The CDR3 is 16 residues long. Germline lookup yields CDR1 SGDLS and CDR2 YYNGEE. The CDR3 nucleotides are TGTGCCAGCAGCGTAGATAGGGGGTCCCCCCAAGAGACCCAGTACTTC. Translating gives CASSVDRGSPQETQYF.

J is TRBJ2-1 and V is TRBV4-1, with 8 bases fitting TRBD1. CDR1 MGHRA and CDR2 YSYEKL come from the germline V gene. J gave up 7 bases and V 3 bases, and 8 bases lay outside the gene matches. This CDR3 is 15 amino acids long. DNA for the CDR3: TGCGCCAGCAGCCAGCGGCAGGGGGCGTCTAATGAGCAGTTCTTC. Protein product: CASSQRQGASNEQFF.

This chain links TRBV4-3 with TRBJ2-2; D is possibly TRBD2 (5 bases). Per germline, CDR1 LGHNA and CDR2 YSLEER. The CDR3 has 15 amino acids. Trimming shortened V by 0 bases and J by 5 bases, and 10 bases separated the two germline ends. The CDR3 DNA reads as TGCGCCAGCAGCCAAGATCAACGGGGAACCGGGGAGCTGTTTTTT. Amino acids: CASSQDQRGTGELFF.

This chain joins TRBV10-3 and TRBJ2-7; 8 bases agree with TRBD1. The length of the CDR3 is 12 residues. Germline V lookup: CDR1 ENHRY, CDR2 SYGVKD. J was trimmed by 6 bases and V by 4 bases; bases with no gene match: 2. CDR3: CAISGTGREQYF. The CDR3, as DNA: TGTGCCATCAGTGGGACAGGGCGCGAGCAGTACTTC.

The rearrangement uses TRBV19 and TRBJ1-1; the match to TRBD1 covers 9 bases. The CDR3 runs 13 residues. The V and J ends lost 6 bases and 5 bases, in that order; junction bases with no gene match: 4. CDR1 is LNHDA, CDR2 SQIVND, per germline (reference sequence). The CDR3 sequence is CASSNRGRTEAFF. The CDR3 coding sequence is TGTGCCAGTAGCAACAGGGGGCGGACTGAAGCTTTCTTT.

With respect to this clone: One end of the junction is discordant with germline, which a read error may explain. The CDR3 protein is CAISPQGGNTGAFF. The CDR3 DNA follows: TGTGCCATCAGCCCACAGGGGGGGAACACTGGAGCTTTCTTT. The V gene is TRBV10-3, the J gene TRBJ1-1; TRBD1 matches 8 bases. CDR1 and CDR2 from the germline V gene are ENHRY and SYGVKD. This CDR3 region has 14 residues.

The CDR3 nucleotides are TGTGCCAGCAGCGGGGGACAGGGGTGGAGAGATACGCAGTATTTT. The encoded protein is CASSGGQGWRDTQYF. J is TRBJ2-3 and V is TRBV9; 10 bases are shared with TRBD1. V lost 3 bases to trimming and J lost 5 bases; unmatched junction nucleotides: 6. The V gene's germline CDR1 is SGDLS and CDR2 YYNGEE. This CDR3 is 15 amino acids long.

V gene TRBV18 combines with J gene TRBJ2-5; D ambiguous. The germline gives CDR1 KGHSH, CDR2 LQKENI. The CDR3 length is 13 residues. With 3 bases removed from V and 4 bases from J, the gap between germline ends came to 9 bases. CDR3 DNA: TGTGCCAGCTCACCGAGTCTGTTAGAGACCCAGTACTTC. As protein: CASSPSLLETQYF.

V usage is TRBV5-1 and J usage is TRBJ2-5; no firm D call. This CDR3 is built from 15 residues. Germline V gene lookup returns CDR1 SGHRS and CDR2 YFSETQ. Trimming removed 0 bases at V and 2 bases at J, with 11 bases between. DNA for the CDR3: TGCGCCAGCAGCTTGGGAGACTCCGGGCAAGAGACCCAGTACTTC. Its protein product is CASSLGDSGQETQYF. Based on the CDR3 plus reference TRBV5-1 and TRBJ2-5, the full variable domain is KAGVTQTPRYLIKTRGQQVTLSCSPISGHRSVSWYQQTPGQGLQFLFEYFSETQRNKGNFPGRFSGRQFSNSRSEMNVSTLELGDSALYLCASSLGDSGQETQYFGPGTRLLVL.

This chain joins TRBV18 and TRBJ1-3; 7 bases are a match to TRBD1. J gave up 0 bases and V 3 bases, and 2 bases lay outside the gene matches. CDR1 and CDR2 (germline): KGHSH, LQKENI. The CDR3 spans 15 residues. The CDR3 DNA is TGTGCCAGCTCACCGACAGGGAGCTCTGGAAACACCATATATTTT. This translates into CASSPTGSSGNTIYF.

This chain links TRBV6-1 with TRBJ2-7; 10 bases align to TRBD1. The CDR3 has 15 amino acids. The J segment lost 3 bases and the V segment lost 8 bases, leaving 10 bases of the junction unmatched. From germline, CDR1 is MNHNS and CDR2 SASEGT. CDR3 bases: TGTGCCAGCGGAAGGGACAGGGGTTCGTTCTACGAGCAGTACTTC. Its protein is CASGRDRGSFYEQYF.

This chain uses TRBV25-1 with TRBJ2-1; weak D call: TRBD2 (6 bases). The CDR3 is 17 amino acids. Trimming took off 0 bases at V and 6 bases at J, with 18 bases between the two ends. The germline V gene encodes CDR1 MGHDK and CDR2 SYGVNS. CDR3 in amino acids: CASSEYRLTGAGNEQFF. Written as DNA, the CDR3 is TGTGCCAGCAGTGAATATCGATTAACGGGAGCGGGCAATGAGCAGTTCTTC.

The chain employs TRBV6-1 and TRBJ1-1, with unresolved D. Germline assignment: CDR1 MNHNS and CDR2 SASEGT. The V end lost 0 bases, the J end lost 3 bases, and 5 bases lay between the germline ends. CDR3 length: 13 amino acids. CDR3 in amino acids: CASSEALYTEAFF. In DNA, the CDR3 is TGTGCCAGCAGTGAAGCACTGTACACTGAAGCTTTCTTT.

V and J are TRBV5-5 and TRBJ2-7, with 7 bases aligning to TRBD2. V dropped 4 bases and J dropped 0; count of bases not matched to a gene: 7. From germline, CDR1 is SGHKS and CDR2 YYEKEE (reference sequence). The CDR3 is made up of 15 amino acids. CDR3 loop: CASSTVPGGSYEQYF. In nucleotides, the CDR3 is TGTGCCAGCAGCACCGTCCCGGGGGGCTCCTACGAGCAGTACTTC.

The V gene is TRBV5-6, the J gene TRBJ2-1, with 12 bases identical to TRBD2. This CDR3 region has 17 residues. Germline V gene sequence: CDR1 SGHDT, CDR2 YYEEEE. V lost 4 bases, J lost 6 bases, and 11 bases stayed unmatched. DNA for the CDR3: TGTGCCAGCAGCCGTCGGACTAGCGGGATCACCCTCAATGAGCAGTTCTTC. This translates into CASSRRTSGITLNEQFF.

The rearrangement links TRBV7-9 to TRBJ2-2; 8 bases agree with TRBD2. The junction had 8 bases not matched to a gene; V was cut back by 4 bases and J by 4 bases. This CDR3 region has 16 residues. Germline V CDR1 and CDR2: SEHNR, FQNEAQ (reference sequence). The CDR3 reads CASSSGSAGGTGELFF. CDR3 in DNA: TGTGCCAGCAGCTCTGGGAGCGCGGGGGGCACCGGGGAGCTGTTTTTT.

The V gene is TRBV2, the J gene TRBJ2-5, with 12 nucleotides matching TRBD2. The V and J ends lost 5 bases and 4 bases, in that order; junction bases with no gene match: 5. Germline V gene sequence: CDR1 SNHLY, CDR2 FYNNEI. This CDR3 has 15 amino acids. The CDR3, as DNA: TGTGCCAGCAGTCGGGAGACTAGCGGGAGAGAGACCCAGTACTTC. The encoded protein is CASSRETSGRETQYF.

V gene TRBV18 combines with J gene TRBJ2-5; 10 positions agree with TRBD2. V lost 4 bases and J lost 4; bases outside the gene matches: 3. Germline V gene lookup returns CDR1 KGHSH and CDR2 LQKENI. This CDR3 has 14 residues. CDR3 protein: CASSLPSGRETQYF. CDR3 DNA: TGTGCCAGCTCACTTCCTAGCGGGAGAGAGACCCAGTACTTC.

The rearrangement links TRBV9 to TRBJ2-1, with TRBD2 identical over 10 bases. Germline V lookup: CDR1 SGDLS, CDR2 YYNGEE. The CDR3 contains 17 residues. J lost 5 bases, V lost 0 bases, and 8 bases had no gene match. DNA for the CDR3: TGTGCCAGCAGCGTAGGTGGAGCGGGGGGGTGGGACAATGAGCAGTTCTTC. It specifies CASSVGGAGGWDNEQFF.

This sequence joins TRBV29-1 and TRBJ2-2; a weak D match, TRBD2 (5 bases). The V and J ends lost 7 bases and 3 bases respectively, with 15 bases between them. The germline gives CDR1 SQVTM, CDR2 ANQGSEA. CDR3 length equals 14 residues. This CDR3 reads CSDKLVPHTGELFF. CDR3 coding DNA: TGCAGCGACAAACTAGTCCCCCACACCGGGGAGCTGTTTTTT.

The gene calls are TRBV7-6 and TRBJ2-7, with TRBD1 matching 8 bases. This CDR3 region has 15 residues. Germline assignment: CDR1 SGHVS and CDR2 FNYEAQ. Trimming cost V 4 bases and J 0 bases; bases outside gene matches: 5. CDR3 sequence (DNA): TGTGCCAGCAGCTCGCTAGGACAGGGCTCCTACGAGCAGTACTTC. This translates into CASSSLGQGSYEQYF.

The chain joins TRBV9 to TRBJ1-1; D gene ambiguous. CDR1 and CDR2 from the germline V gene are SGDLS and YYNGEE. This CDR3 is built from 14 residues. The V gene lost 3 bases and the J gene lost 1 base, with 10 bases spanning the gap. DNA for the CDR3: TGTGCCAGCAGCGATGACGGAGCGAACACTGAAGCTTTCTTT. Translating gives CASSDDGANTEAFF.